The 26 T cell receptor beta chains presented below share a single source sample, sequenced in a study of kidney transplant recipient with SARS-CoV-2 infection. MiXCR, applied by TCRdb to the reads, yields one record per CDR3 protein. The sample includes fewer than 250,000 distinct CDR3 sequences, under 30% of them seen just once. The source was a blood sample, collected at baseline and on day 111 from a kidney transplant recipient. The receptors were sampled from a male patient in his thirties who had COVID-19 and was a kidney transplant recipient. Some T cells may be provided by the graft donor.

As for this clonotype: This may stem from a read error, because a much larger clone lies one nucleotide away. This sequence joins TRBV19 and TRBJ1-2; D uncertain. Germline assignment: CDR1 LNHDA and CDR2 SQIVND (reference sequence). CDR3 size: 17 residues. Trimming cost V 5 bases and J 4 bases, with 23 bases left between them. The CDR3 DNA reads TGTGCCAGTAGTTTGACTGAGACAAATCGAAAGACCTATGGCTACACCTTC. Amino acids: CASSLTETNRKTYGYTF.

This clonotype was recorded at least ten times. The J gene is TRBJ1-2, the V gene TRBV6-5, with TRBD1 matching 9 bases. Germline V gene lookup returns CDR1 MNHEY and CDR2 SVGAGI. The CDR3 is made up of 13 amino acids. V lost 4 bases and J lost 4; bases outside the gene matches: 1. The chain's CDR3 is CASSWDRAYGYTF. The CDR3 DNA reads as TGTGCCAGCAGTTGGGACAGGGCCTATGGCTACACCTTC.

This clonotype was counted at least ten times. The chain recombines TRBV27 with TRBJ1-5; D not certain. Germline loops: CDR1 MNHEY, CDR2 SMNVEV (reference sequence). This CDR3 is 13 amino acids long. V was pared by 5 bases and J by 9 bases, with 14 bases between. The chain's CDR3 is CASSLTGLGPQHF. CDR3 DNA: TGTGCCAGCAGTCTTACGGGGTTGGGGCCCCAGCATTTT.

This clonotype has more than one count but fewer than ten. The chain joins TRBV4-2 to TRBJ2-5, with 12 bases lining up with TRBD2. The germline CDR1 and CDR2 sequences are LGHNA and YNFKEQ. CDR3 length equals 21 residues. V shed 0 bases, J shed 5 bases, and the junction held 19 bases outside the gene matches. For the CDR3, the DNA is TGTGCCAGCAGCCAAGATCAAGGACTAGCGGGACTCTCTCGACGGGGGGAGACCCAGTACTTC. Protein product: CASSQDQGLAGLSRRGETQYF.

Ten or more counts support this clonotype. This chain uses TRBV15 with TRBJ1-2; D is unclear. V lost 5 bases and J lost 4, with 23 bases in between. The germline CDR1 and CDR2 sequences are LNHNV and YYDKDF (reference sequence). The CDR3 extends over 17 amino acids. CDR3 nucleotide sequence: TGTGCCACCAGCTTCCGTTTAAGGTGTGGAAAGACCTATGGCTACACCTTC. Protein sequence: CATSFRLRCGKTYGYTF.

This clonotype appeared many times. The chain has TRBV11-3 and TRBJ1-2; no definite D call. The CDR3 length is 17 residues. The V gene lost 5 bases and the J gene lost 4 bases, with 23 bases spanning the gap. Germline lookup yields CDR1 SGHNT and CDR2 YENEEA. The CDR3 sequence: CASSNLSDLGKTYGYTF. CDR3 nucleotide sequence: TGTGCCAGCAGCAACCTGAGCGATCTCGGAAAGACCTATGGCTACACCTTC.

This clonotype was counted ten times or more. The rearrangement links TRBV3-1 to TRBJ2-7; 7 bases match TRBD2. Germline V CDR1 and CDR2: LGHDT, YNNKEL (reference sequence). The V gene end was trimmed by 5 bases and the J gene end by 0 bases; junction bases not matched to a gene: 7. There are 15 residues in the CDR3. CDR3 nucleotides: TGTGCCAGCAGCAAAACTAGCGTTAGCTCCTACGAGCAGTACTTC. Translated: CASSKTSVSSYEQYF.

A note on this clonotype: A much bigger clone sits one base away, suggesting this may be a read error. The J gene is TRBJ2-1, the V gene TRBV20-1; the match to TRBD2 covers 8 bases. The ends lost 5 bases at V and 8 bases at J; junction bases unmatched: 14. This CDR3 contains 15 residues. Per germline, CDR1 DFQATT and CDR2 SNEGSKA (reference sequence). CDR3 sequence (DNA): TGCAGTGCTGGCGCCCAGCGGGAGCTTTCCTATGAGCAGTTCTTC. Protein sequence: CSAGAQRELSYEQFF.

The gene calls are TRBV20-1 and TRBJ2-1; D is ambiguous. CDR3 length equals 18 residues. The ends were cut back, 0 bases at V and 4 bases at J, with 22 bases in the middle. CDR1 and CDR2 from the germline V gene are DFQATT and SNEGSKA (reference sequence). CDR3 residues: CSARDRKLGPSPYNEQFF. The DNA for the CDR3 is TGCAGTGCTAGAGATCGAAAGCTAGGCCCTTCTCCTTACAATGAGCAGTTCTTC.

CDR3 region: CASSLAQECRKTYGYTF. The CDR3 region has the DNA TGTGCCAGCAGTTTAGCACAGGAATGCAGAAAGACCTATGGCTACACCTTC. V is TRBV6-5 and J is TRBJ1-2; weak D call: TRBD1 (5 bases). The CDR3 consists of 17 residues. Germline V gene sequence: CDR1 MNHEY, CDR2 SVGAGI. Trimming shortened V by 4 bases and J by 4 bases, and 22 bases separated the two germline ends.

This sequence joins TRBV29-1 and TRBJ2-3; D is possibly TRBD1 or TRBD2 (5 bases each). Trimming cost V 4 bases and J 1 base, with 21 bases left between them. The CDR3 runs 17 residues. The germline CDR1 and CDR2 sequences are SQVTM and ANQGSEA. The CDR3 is CSVVNRDGVSGTDTQYF. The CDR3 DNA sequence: TGCAGCGTTGTAAACCGGGACGGGGTAAGCGGCACAGATACGCAGTATTTT.

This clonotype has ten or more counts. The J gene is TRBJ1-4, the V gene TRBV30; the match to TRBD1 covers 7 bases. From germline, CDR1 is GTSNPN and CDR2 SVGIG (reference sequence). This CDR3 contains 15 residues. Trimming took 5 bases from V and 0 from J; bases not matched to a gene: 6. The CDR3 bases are TGTGCCTGGGAGCAGAGGGGGCCAACTAATGAAAAACTGTTTTTT. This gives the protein CAWEQRGPTNEKLFF. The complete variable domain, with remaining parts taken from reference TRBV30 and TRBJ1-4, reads SQTIHQWPATLVQPVGSPLSLECTVEGTSNPNLYWYRQAAGRGLQLLFYSVGIGQISSEVPQNLSASRPQDRQFILSSKKLLLSDSGFYLCAWEQRGPTNEKLFFGSGTQLSVL.

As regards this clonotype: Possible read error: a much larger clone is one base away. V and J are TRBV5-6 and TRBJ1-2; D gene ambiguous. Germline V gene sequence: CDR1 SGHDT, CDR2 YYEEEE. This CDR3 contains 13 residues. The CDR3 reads CAGSLTPNYGYTF. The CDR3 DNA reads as TGTGCCGGCAGCTTGACCCCTAACTATGGCTACACCTTC.

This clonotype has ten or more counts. The CDR3 DNA is TGTGCCAGCAGCGCTCGAGGTCCCATTTCAATTCGCACTGAAGCTTTCTTT. Protein product: CASSARGPISIRTEAFF. The chain carries TRBV3-1 and TRBJ1-1; no definite D call. This CDR3 is 17 amino acids long. V was shortened by 5 bases and J by 4 bases, with 23 bases between the two germline ends. Germline values: CDR1 LGHDT, CDR2 YNNKEL (reference sequence). Complete variable domain (other parts from reference TRBV3-1 and TRBJ1-1): DTAVSQTPKYLVTQMGNDKSIKCEQNLGHDTMYWYKQDSKKFLKIMFSYNNKELIINETVPNRFSPKSPDKAHLNLHINSLELGDSAVYFCASSARGPISIRTEAFFGQGTRLTVV.

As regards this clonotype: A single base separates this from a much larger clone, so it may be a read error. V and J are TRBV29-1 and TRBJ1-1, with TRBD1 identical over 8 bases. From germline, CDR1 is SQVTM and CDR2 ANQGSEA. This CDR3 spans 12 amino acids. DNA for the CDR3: TGCGGCGTTTCAGGACAGGGTTATGAAGCTTTCTTT. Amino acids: CGVSGQGYEAFF.

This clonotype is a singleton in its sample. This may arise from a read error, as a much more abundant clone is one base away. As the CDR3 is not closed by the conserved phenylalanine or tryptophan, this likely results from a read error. Here the CDR3 reads CASSWGQQNTEAFL. CDR3 sequence (DNA): TGTGCCAGCAGCTGGGGACAGCAGAACACTGAAGCTTTCCTT. The V gene is TRBV11-3, the J gene TRBJ1-1, with 7 nucleotides matching TRBD1. The CDR3 runs to 14 residues. Unmatched junction bases numbered 3, after V lost 4 bases and J lost 1 base. CDR1 and CDR2 from the germline V gene are SGHNT and YENEEA.

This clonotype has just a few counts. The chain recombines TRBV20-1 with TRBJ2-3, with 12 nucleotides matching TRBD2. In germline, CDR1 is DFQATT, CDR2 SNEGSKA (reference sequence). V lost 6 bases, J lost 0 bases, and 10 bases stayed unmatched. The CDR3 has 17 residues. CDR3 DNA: TGCAGTGCCCCGGGACTAGCGGGCGAGTCTAGCACAGATACGCAGTATTTT. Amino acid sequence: CSAPGLAGESSTDTQYF.

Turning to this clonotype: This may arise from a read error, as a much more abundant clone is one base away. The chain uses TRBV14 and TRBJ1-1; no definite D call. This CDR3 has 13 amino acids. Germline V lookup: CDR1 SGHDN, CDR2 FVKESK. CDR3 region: CAGSQDLISEAFF. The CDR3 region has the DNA TGTGCCGGCAGCCAAGATCTGATCTCTGAAGCTTTCTTT.

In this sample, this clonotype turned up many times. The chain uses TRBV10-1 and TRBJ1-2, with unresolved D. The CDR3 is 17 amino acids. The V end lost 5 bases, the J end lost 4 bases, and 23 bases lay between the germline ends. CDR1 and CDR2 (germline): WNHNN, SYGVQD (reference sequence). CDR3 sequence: CASSLTRRSRKTYGYTF. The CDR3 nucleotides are TGCGCCAGCAGTCTAACCAGAAGATCGCGAAAGACCTATGGCTACACCTTC.

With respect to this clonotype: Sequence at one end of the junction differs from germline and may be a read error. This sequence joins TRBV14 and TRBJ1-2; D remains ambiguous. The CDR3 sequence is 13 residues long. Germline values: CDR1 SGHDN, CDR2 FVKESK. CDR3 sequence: CTSSPRQGHGYTF. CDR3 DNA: TGTACCAGTAGCCCACGCCAAGGGCATGGCTACACCTTC.

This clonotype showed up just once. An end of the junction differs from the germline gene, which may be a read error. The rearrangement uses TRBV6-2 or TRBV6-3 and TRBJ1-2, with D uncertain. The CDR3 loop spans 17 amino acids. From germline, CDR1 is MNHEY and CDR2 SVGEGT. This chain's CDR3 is CACSRVSCIGKTYGYTF. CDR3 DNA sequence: TGTGCCTGCAGTAGGGTAAGCTGCATCGGAAAGACCTATGGCTACACCTTC.

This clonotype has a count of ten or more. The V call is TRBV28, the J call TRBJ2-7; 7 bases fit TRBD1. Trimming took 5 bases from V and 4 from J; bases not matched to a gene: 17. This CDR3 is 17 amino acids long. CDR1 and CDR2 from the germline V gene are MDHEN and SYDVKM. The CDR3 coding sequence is TGTGCCAGCAGTCCGCAGGGGGAGACTCTCCTACGATACGAGCAGTACTTC. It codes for CASSPQGETLLRYEQYF.

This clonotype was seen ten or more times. The CDR3 loop reads CSATDHLSGTTDTQYF. The CDR3 nucleotides read TGCAGTGCTACCGACCACCTTAGCGGGACCACAGATACGCAGTATTTT. This chain joins TRBV20-1 and TRBJ2-3, with TRBD2 matching 8 bases. Germline V lookup: CDR1 DFQATT, CDR2 SNEGSKA (reference sequence). After removal of 4 bases from V and 2 bases from J, the junction contained 11 bases not matched to a gene. The CDR3 consists of 16 residues.

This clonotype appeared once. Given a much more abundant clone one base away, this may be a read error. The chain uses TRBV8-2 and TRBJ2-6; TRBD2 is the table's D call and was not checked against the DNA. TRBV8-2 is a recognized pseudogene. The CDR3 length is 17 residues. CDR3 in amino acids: CGMTTKITQSRANVLTF. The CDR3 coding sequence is TGTGGCATGACTACAAAGATAACACAAAGTCGGGCCAACGTCCTGACTTTC.

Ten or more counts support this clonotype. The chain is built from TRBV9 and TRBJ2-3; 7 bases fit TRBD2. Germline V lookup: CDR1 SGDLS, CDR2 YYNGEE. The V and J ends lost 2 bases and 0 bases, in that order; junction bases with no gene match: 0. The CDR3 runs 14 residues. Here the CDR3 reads CASSVSGSTDTQYF. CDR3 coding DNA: TGTGCCAGCAGCGTTAGCGGGAGCACAGATACGCAGTATTTT.

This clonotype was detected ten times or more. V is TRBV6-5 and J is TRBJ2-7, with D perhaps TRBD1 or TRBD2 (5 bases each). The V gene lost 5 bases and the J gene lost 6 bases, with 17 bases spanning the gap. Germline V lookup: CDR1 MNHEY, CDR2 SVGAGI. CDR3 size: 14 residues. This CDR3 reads CASSEGPASLEQYF. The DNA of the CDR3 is TGTGCCAGCAGTGAGGGACCCGCGAGTCTCGAGCAGTACTTC.